Sequencing of this T cell receptor beta chain was carried out in a study of STAT5B mutations in CD4+ large granular lymphocyte leukemia. The CDR3 has 15 residues. V gave up 0 bases and J gave up 1 base, with 9 bases separating them. Germline-derived CDR1 and CDR2 are MNHEY and SVGAGI. On this clone itself: Its antigen is undetermined.

The survey-level immunoSEQ assay was used. Profiling relied on immunoSEQ multiplex PCR, and the TCRdb table lists in-frame clones only, not all of them. The table lists some 38,000 clones, roughly 85% of them singletons. General observations from the study: No patients shared main leukemic clonotypes, though 25% to 30% appeared at low frequency elsewhere.

The clonotype originates from a human donor in good health. J is TRBJ1-1 and V is TRBV6-5; D is unclear. What was sequenced was CD4+ T cells from blood buffy coats. The CDR3 nucleotides read TGTGCCAGCAGTTACTCGGCAGCGACGAACACTGAAGCTTTCTTT. Protein: CASSYSAATNTEAFF.